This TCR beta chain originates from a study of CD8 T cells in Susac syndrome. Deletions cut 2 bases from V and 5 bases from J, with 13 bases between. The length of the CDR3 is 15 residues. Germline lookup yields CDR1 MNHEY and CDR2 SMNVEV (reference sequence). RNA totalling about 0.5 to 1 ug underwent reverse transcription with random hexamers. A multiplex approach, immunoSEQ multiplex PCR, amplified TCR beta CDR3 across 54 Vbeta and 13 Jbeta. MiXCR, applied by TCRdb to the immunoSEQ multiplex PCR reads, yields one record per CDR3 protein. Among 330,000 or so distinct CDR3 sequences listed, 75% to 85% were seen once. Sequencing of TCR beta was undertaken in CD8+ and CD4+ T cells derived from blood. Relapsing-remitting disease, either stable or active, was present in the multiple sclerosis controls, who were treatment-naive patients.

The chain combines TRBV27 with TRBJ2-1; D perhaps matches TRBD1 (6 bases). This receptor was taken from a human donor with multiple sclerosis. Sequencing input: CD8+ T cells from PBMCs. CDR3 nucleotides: TGTGCCAGCAGTTTAGTAGGGGGAATGCACAATGAGCAGTTCTTC. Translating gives CASSLVGGMHNEQFF.